The rows below give T cell receptor beta chains drawn from one sample of a study of shared clonotypes between healthy human individuals. Only in-frame clones appear in the TCRdb table, and some are missing; sequencing was by immunoSEQ multiplex PCR. The data show roughly 2.5 million clones, roughly nine tenths seen once. The sequencing input was naive CD4+ T cells sorted from blood. Receptors originate from a man aged 18 to 29 in good health. CDR3s include the opening cysteine and the closing phenylalanine or tryptophan. D genes are given only for firm matches. Size is omitted from some rows. Given values are once, few, many or a class for expanded clones.

D gene	clone size	V gene	J gene	CDR3 protein	CDR3 DNA
.	.	TRBV19	TRBJ1-5	CASSINVYSNQPQHF	TGTGCCAGTAGTATTAACGTTTATAGCAATCAGCCCCAGCATTTT
.	.	TRBV5-6	TRBJ1-5	CASSPGGRDNQPQHF	TGTGCCAGCAGCCCCGGAGGCAGGGACAATCAGCCCCAGCATTTT
TRBD1	.	TRBV6-1	TRBJ2-6	CASSDYRGPGANVLTF	TGTGCCAGCAGTGACTACAGGGGGCCTGGGGCCAACGTCCTGACTTTC
TRBD1	.	TRBV10-3	TRBJ1-2	CAISAQGSPGYTF	TGTGCCATCAGTGCACAGGGGTCCCCTGGCTACACCTTC
.	few	TRBV13	TRBJ1-1	CASSLNTEAFF	TGTGCCAGCAGCTTAAACACTGAAGCTTTCTTT
.	.	TRBV28	TRBJ2-1	CASSPSRGPQFF	TGTGCCAGCAGCCCTTCGCGGGGGCCGCAGTTCTTC
.	.	TRBV15	TRBJ1-2	CATSRDPSGGPGSNYGYTF	TGTGCCACCAGCAGAGATCCCTCGGGGGGCCCGGGTTCTAACTATGGCTACACCTTC
TRBD2	once	TRBV5-4	TRBJ2-7	CASSLRLAGAYEQYF	TGTGCCAGCAGCTTGAGGCTAGCGGGGGCCTACGAGCAGTACTTC
TRBD1	.	TRBV10-3	TRBJ1-1	CAISTTGLNSEAFF	TGTGCCATCAGCACGACAGGGTTGAATTCTGAAGCTTTCTTT
TRBD1	.	TRBV28	TRBJ1-4	CASSSVGQGRNEKLFF	TGTGCCAGCAGTTCCGTCGGACAGGGTCGAAATGAAAAACTGTTTTTT
TRBD1	.	TRBV11-2	TRBJ1-2	CASSLDRLNRGYTF	TGTGCCAGCAGCCTGGACAGGCTTAATCGAGGCTACACCTTC
.	.	TRBV4-1	TRBJ2-3	CASSQDHRVSDTQYF	TGCGCCAGCAGCCAAGACCACAGGGTCTCGGATACGCAGTATTTT
TRBD2	.	TRBV6-4	TRBJ2-1	CASGVEGGLAGNEQFF	TGTGCCAGCGGAGTAGAAGGGGGACTAGCGGGCAATGAGCAGTTCTTC
.	.	TRBV15	TRBJ2-1	CATSVPVVNEQFF	TGTGCCACCAGCGTCCCAGTGGTCAATGAGCAGTTCTTC
.	.	TRBV6-5	TRBJ2-6	CASSYSLISGANVLTF	TGTGCCAGCAGTTACTCGTTAATTTCGGGGGCCAACGTCCTGACTTTC
.	.	TRBV7-9	TRBJ2-7	CASSYGLSSYEQYF	TGCGCCAGCAGCTACGGACTGAGCTCCTACGAGCAGTACTTC
TRBD2	.	TRBV28	TRBJ2-2	CASSHWWLAGGRGTGELFF	TGTGCCAGCAGTCACTGGTGGCTAGCGGGGGGGCGCGGCACCGGGGAGCTGTTTTTT
TRBD2	.	TRBV7-9	TRBJ2-1	CASSLSSGSMDEQFF	TGTGCCAGCAGCTTAAGTAGCGGGAGTATGGATGAGCAGTTCTTC
TRBD2	.	TRBV30	TRBJ2-7	CAGGTSGPYEQYF	TGTGCCGGGGGGACTAGCGGTCCCTACGAGCAGTACTTC
.	.	TRBV9	TRBJ2-7	CASSANLYEQYF	TGTGCCAGCAGCGCGAACCTGTACGAGCAGTACTTC
.	.	TRBV7-3	TRBJ1-1	CASSLNRATEAFF	TGTGCCAGCAGCTTGAACAGGGCCACTGAAGCTTTCTTT
TRBD1	.	TRBV14	TRBJ2-3	CASSQRLRTGGSTDTQYF	TGTGCCAGCAGCCAAAGACTCCGGACAGGGGGGAGCACAGATACGCAGTATTTT
.	few	TRBV27	TRBJ2-7	CASSPLQTGNKHYEQYF	TGTGCCAGCAGTCCACTCCAGACAGGTAACAAACACTACGAGCAGTACTTC
.	once	TRBV29-1	TRBJ2-1	CSVNRGNEQFF	TGCAGCGTCAATCGGGGTAATGAGCAGTTCTTC
.	.	TRBV18	TRBJ2-3	CASSYSGQATDTQYF	TGTGCCAGCTCATATTCAGGGCAGGCCACAGATACGCAGTATTTT
TRBD1	.	TRBV5-6	TRBJ2-1	CASSSLTGAYNEQFF	TGTGCCAGCAGCTCCCTGACAGGGGCCTACAATGAGCAGTTCTTC
TRBD1	.	TRBV6-1	TRBJ2-7	CASTRGLDEQYF	TGTGCCAGCACGAGGGGGCTCGACGAGCAGTACTTC
TRBD1	.	TRBV7-9	TRBJ2-7	CASSLFTRQGPFEQYF	TGTGCCAGCAGCTTATTTACGAGACAGGGGCCTTTCGAGCAGTACTTC
.	.	TRBV6-1	TRBJ2-3	CASSEGGTDTQYF	TGTGCCAGCAGTGAAGGGGGGACAGATACGCAGTATTTT
.	.	TRBV19	TRBJ2-3	CASRAPMGTDTQYF	TGTGCCAGTAGAGCCCCCATGGGGACAGATACGCAGTATTTT
.	.	TRBV21-1	TRBJ2-1	CATGTYNEQFF	TGTGCCACGGGCACTTACAATGAGCAGTTCTTC
.	.	TRBV28	TRBJ1-2	CASSLAREGYGYTF	TGTGCCAGCAGTTTAGCCAGGGAGGGCTATGGCTACACCTTC
TRBD1	.	TRBV2	TRBJ2-5	CASRADRAQETQYF	TGTGCCAGCAGGGCGGACAGGGCCCAAGAGACCCAGTACTTC
TRBD1	once	TRBV30	TRBJ1-4	CAWSGDRGLNEKLFF	TGTGCCTGGAGTGGGGACAGGGGCCTTAATGAAAAACTGTTTTTT
.	once	TRBV18	TRBJ2-5	CASSPQEGAVETQYF	TGTGCCAGCTCTCCACAGGAGGGGGCGGTGGAGACCCAGTACTTC
TRBD2	.	TRBV13	TRBJ2-1	CASSFGRGGYNEQFF	TGTGCCAGCAGCTTTGGGCGGGGGGGCTACAATGAGCAGTTCTTC
TRBD2	.	TRBV10-3	TRBJ2-7	CAISRGLANNYEQYF	TGTGCCATCAGTAGGGGACTAGCAAATAATTACGAGCAGTACTTC
TRBD2	.	TRBV5-4	TRBJ2-3	CASSLGGRATDTQYF	TGTGCCAGCAGCTTGGGGGGGAGGGCAACAGATACGCAGTATTTT
.	.	TRBV7-2	TRBJ2-7	CASSLNPTGEQYF	TGTGCCAGCAGCTTAAATCCGACTGGAGAGCAGTACTTC
.	.	TRBV10-2	TRBJ2-3	CATSDARVGTDTQYF	TGCGCCACCTCCGACGCTAGGGTCGGCACAGATACGCAGTATTTT
TRBD1	.	TRBV7-9	TRBJ2-4	CASSQPGQGTNIQYF	TGTGCCAGCAGCCAACCGGGACAGGGCACAAACATTCAGTACTTC
.	.	TRBV4-1	TRBJ1-3	CASSQDRPVSGNTIYF	TGCGCCAGCAGCCAAGATCGGCCCGTCTCTGGAAACACCATATATTTT
.	.	TRBV7-6	TRBJ2-7	CASSLARGTYEQYF	TGTGCCAGCAGCTTAGCCAGGGGGACTTACGAGCAGTACTTC
.	.	TRBV4-2	TRBJ2-2	CASSQEALNTGELFF	TGTGCCAGCAGCCAAGAGGCTCTCAACACCGGGGAGCTGTTTTTT
.	.	TRBV6-5	TRBJ1-5	CASSPTANQPQHF	TGTGCCAGCAGTCCGACAGCTAATCAGCCCCAGCATTTT
.	.	TRBV6-5	TRBJ1-1	CASNRGRENTEAFF	TGTGCCAGCAATCGCGGCAGGGAGAACACTGAAGCTTTCTTT
TRBD1	.	TRBV10-2	TRBJ2-5	CATRGHPGQGRWGKETQYF	TGCGCCACCCGGGGTCACCCGGGACAGGGAAGATGGGGGAAAGAGACCCAGTACTTC
TRBD1	.	TRBV5-1	TRBJ2-6	CASSLALNPTGAGANVLTF	TGCGCCAGCAGCTTGGCCCTTAACCCGACAGGGGCCGGGGCCAACGTCCTGACTTTC
TRBD2	.	TRBV10-3	TRBJ2-7	CATGTSAGIEQYF	TGTGCCACTGGGACTAGCGCAGGGATCGAGCAGTACTTC
TRBD1	.	TRBV12-5	TRBJ2-5	CASGTTGDETQYF	TGTGCTAGTGGCACGACAGGGGACGAGACCCAGTACTTC
TRBD1	.	TRBV27	TRBJ1-5	CASSPGTAINQPQHF	TGTGCCAGCAGTCCTGGGACAGCCATAAATCAGCCCCAGCATTTT
.	.	TRBV6-6	TRBJ1-5	CAGAAAIGQPQHF	TGTGCCGGAGCGGCGGCAATAGGACAGCCCCAGCATTTT